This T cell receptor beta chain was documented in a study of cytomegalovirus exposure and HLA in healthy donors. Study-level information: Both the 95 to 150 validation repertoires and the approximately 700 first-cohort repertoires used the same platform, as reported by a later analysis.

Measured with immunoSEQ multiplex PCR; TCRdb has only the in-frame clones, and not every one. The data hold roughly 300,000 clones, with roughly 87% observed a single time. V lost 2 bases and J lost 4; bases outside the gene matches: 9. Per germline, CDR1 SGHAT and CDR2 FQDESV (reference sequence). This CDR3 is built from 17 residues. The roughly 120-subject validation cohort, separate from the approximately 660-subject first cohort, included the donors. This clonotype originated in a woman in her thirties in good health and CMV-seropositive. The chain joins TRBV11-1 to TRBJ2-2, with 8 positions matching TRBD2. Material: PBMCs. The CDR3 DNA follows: TGTGCCAGCAGCTTACGTCTTGCCCGGGGGGGCACCGGGGAGCTGTTTTTT. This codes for CASSLRLARGGTGELFF.